This TCR beta chain emerged from a study of cytomegalovirus exposure and HLA in healthy donors. Study-wide points: An analysis that was carried out later associated 16,951 TCR beta sequences with HLA alleles at 0.05 false discovery rate. In vitro checks showed that a few CMV-associated chains really do target CMV antigens.

Researchers ran the PCR with 60 Vbeta and 13 Jbeta primers. The repertoire was sequenced with immunoSEQ multiplex PCR; TCRdb's copy has only in-frame clones and lacks some. The table lists about 270,000 clones, under 80% of them singletons. V was trimmed by 5 bases and J by 3 bases, leaving 14 bases between them. The CDR3 length is 13 residues. Germline V gene sequence: CDR1 GTSNPN, CDR2 SVGIG (reference sequence). For this clone: Its target is not known.

The chain uses TRBV30 and TRBJ2-7; D may be TRBD1 (5 bases). The TCR originated in a female donor in good health and CMV-seronegative. Source material: PBMCs. The CDR3 here is CAWGPGNGYEQYF. DNA of the CDR3: TGTGCCTGGGGACCAGGGAACGGCTACGAGCAGTACTTC.